Included here is one T cell receptor (beta chain) sequence, with context. The CDR3 length is 13 residues. Germline V gives CDR1 SGHTS, CDR2 YDEGEE. Trimming removed 4 bases from V and 2 bases from J, with 9 bases in between. This specimen comes from a study of blood T cell repertoires in COVID-19. Study information: The United States, Italy and Spain supplied acute and convalescent COVID-19 samples.

Cohort assignment relied on participant-reported clinical history. Symptom resolution, clearance, or two negative PCRs marked the recovered donors of Cohort 3. Per the original data handling: Cell counts per sample came from amplifying reference gene primers. Generated by immunoSEQ multiplex PCR, the TCRdb table keeps only in-frame clones and is missing some. D and trimming were read from the DNA, whereas the V and J calls and clone size are those reported in that table. The sample holds 200,000 to 250,000 clones, approximately 80% seen once. Sequencing was carried out using PBMCs or T cells enriched from blood (not recorded which). The sequence derives from a man in his sixties who had recovered from COVID-19. The J gene is TRBJ2-5, the V gene TRBV5-8; D unresolved. CDR3 amino acids: CASSLYEQETQYF. The CDR3 DNA reads as TGTGCCAGCAGCCTCTACGAGCAAGAGACCCAGTACTTC.